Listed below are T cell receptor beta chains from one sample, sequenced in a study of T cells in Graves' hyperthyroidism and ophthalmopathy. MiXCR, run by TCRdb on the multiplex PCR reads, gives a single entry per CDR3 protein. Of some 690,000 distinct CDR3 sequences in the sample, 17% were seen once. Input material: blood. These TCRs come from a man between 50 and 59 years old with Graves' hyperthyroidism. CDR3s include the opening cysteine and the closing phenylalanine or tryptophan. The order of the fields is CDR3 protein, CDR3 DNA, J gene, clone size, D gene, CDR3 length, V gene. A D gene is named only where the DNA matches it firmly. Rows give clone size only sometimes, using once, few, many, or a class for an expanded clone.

CDR3 protein: CASSFPREATEAFF; CDR3 DNA: TGTGCCAGCAGTTTCCCCAGGGAGGCCACTGAAGCTTTCTTT; J gene: TRBJ1-1; clone size: .; D gene: .; CDR3 length: 14; V gene: TRBV7-9
CDR3 protein: CASSLSRGSNQPQHF; CDR3 DNA: TGTGCCAGCAGTTTGTCACGGGGGAGCAATCAGCCCCAGCATTTT; J gene: TRBJ1-5; clone size: many; D gene: .; CDR3 length: 15; V gene: TRBV12-3/TRBV12-4
CDR3 protein: CASSPSVGNTEAFF; CDR3 DNA: TGTGCCAGCTCACCATCCGTCGGCAACACTGAAGCTTTCTTT; J gene: TRBJ1-1; clone size: few; D gene: .; CDR3 length: 14; V gene: TRBV18
CDR3 protein: CASSFSGPGLAYNEQFF; CDR3 DNA: TGTGCCAGCAGCTTCAGTGGGCCGGGACTAGCTTACAATGAGCAGTTCTTC; J gene: TRBJ2-1; clone size: many; D gene: TRBD2; CDR3 length: 17; V gene: TRBV7-8
CDR3 protein: CASSLSGSGELFF; CDR3 DNA: TGTGCCAGCAGTTTGTCGGGGAGCGGGGAGCTGTTTTTT; J gene: TRBJ2-2; clone size: many; D gene: .; CDR3 length: 13; V gene: TRBV7-3
CDR3 protein: CARGRAPAEAFF; CDR3 DNA: TGTGCCAGAGGACGGGCGCCCGCTGAAGCTTTCTTT; J gene: TRBJ1-1; clone size: few; D gene: .; CDR3 length: 12; V gene: TRBV2
CDR3 protein: CASQGSLGAPLHF; CDR3 DNA: TGTGCCAGTCAGGGGTCCCTAGGTGCACCCCTCCACTTT; J gene: TRBJ1-6; clone size: few; D gene: .; CDR3 length: 13; V gene: TRBV19
CDR3 protein: CASSPGTDHNSPLHF; CDR3 DNA: TGTGCCAGCAGCCCGGGGACGGACCATAATTCACCCCTCCACTTT; J gene: TRBJ1-6; clone size: few; D gene: .; CDR3 length: 15; V gene: TRBV7-9
CDR3 protein: CASRSLGGIQFNEQFF; CDR3 DNA: TGTGCCAGCAGGTCTCTGGGGGGCATTCAGTTCAATGAGCAGTTCTTC; J gene: TRBJ2-1; clone size: few; D gene: .; CDR3 length: 16; V gene: TRBV6-2/TRBV6-3
CDR3 protein: CAISDVRQGLSYEQYF; CDR3 DNA: TGTGCCATCAGTGACGTGCGACAGGGCCTCTCCTACGAGCAGTACTTC; J gene: TRBJ2-7; clone size: few; D gene: TRBD1; CDR3 length: 16; V gene: TRBV10-3
CDR3 protein: CSAEVRQANYGYTF; CDR3 DNA: TGCAGCGCAGAGGTCAGGCAGGCTAACTATGGCTACACCTTC; J gene: TRBJ1-2; clone size: few; D gene: .; CDR3 length: 14; V gene: TRBV29-1
CDR3 protein: CATSRGLGYEKLFF; CDR3 DNA: TGTGCCACCAGCAGGGGGTTGGGCTATGAAAAACTGTTTTTT; J gene: TRBJ1-4; clone size: once; D gene: .; CDR3 length: 14; V gene: TRBV15
CDR3 protein: CASSPLSGTTDTQYF; CDR3 DNA: TGTGCCAGCAGTCCATTAAGCGGGACTACAGATACGCAGTATTTT; J gene: TRBJ2-3; clone size: .; D gene: TRBD2; CDR3 length: 15; V gene: TRBV12-3/TRBV12-4
CDR3 protein: CASRLYSGNEQFF; CDR3 DNA: TGTGCCAGCAGACTTTACTCCGGCAATGAGCAGTTCTTC; J gene: TRBJ2-1; clone size: many; D gene: .; CDR3 length: 13; V gene: TRBV11-1
CDR3 protein: CSVDRPGGGSYEQYF; CDR3 DNA: TGCAGCGTTGATCGTCCGGGAGGAGGGTCCTACGAGCAGTACTTC; J gene: TRBJ2-7; clone size: few; D gene: TRBD2; CDR3 length: 15; V gene: TRBV29-1
CDR3 protein: CASSQVPIRENGYTF; CDR3 DNA: TGCGCCAGCAGCCAGGTCCCCATTCGGGAGAATGGCTACACCTTC; J gene: TRBJ1-2; clone size: many; D gene: .; CDR3 length: 15; V gene: TRBV4-1
CDR3 protein: CAISSQGGSNNEQFF; CDR3 DNA: TGTGCCATCAGTTCACAGGGGGGATCGAACAATGAGCAGTTCTTC; J gene: TRBJ2-1; clone size: few; D gene: TRBD1; CDR3 length: 15; V gene: TRBV10-3
CDR3 protein: CASSQDTDSTYEQYF; CDR3 DNA: TGCGCCAGCAGCCAAGATACTGACAGTACCTACGAGCAGTACTTC; J gene: TRBJ2-7; clone size: .; D gene: .; CDR3 length: 15; V gene: TRBV4-3
CDR3 protein: CASSPLRTGFFFYTF; CDR3 DNA: TGTGCCAGCAGCCCCCTCCGGACAGGTTTTTTCTTCTACACCTTC; J gene: TRBJ1-2; clone size: many; D gene: TRBD1; CDR3 length: 15; V gene: TRBV11-2
CDR3 protein: CAWSRGNQPQHF; CDR3 DNA: TGTGCCTGGAGTCGGGGGAATCAGCCCCAGCATTTT; J gene: TRBJ1-5; clone size: few; D gene: .; CDR3 length: 12; V gene: TRBV30
CDR3 protein: CASRTGGGYGYTF; CDR3 DNA: TGTGCCAGCAGGACAGGGGGCGGCTATGGCTACACCTTC; J gene: TRBJ1-2; clone size: many; D gene: TRBD1; CDR3 length: 13; V gene: TRBV2
CDR3 protein: CASSESGYGELFF; CDR3 DNA: TGTGCCAGCAGTGAAAGCGGTTACGGGGAGCTGTTTTTT; J gene: TRBJ2-2; clone size: .; D gene: .; CDR3 length: 13; V gene: TRBV2
CDR3 protein: CASSLWGQGNEKLFF; CDR3 DNA: TGTGCCAGCAGTCTTTGGGGACAGGGTAATGAAAAACTGTTTTTT; J gene: TRBJ1-4; clone size: few; D gene: TRBD1; CDR3 length: 15; V gene: TRBV5-8
CDR3 protein: CASSLFSESYEQYF; CDR3 DNA: TGTGCCAGCAGCTTATTCTCAGAGAGCTACGAGCAGTACTTC; J gene: TRBJ2-7; clone size: once; D gene: .; CDR3 length: 14; V gene: TRBV7-3
CDR3 protein: CASLPGKGVAFF; CDR3 DNA: TGTGCCAGCCTTCCGGGAAAGGGAGTCGCTTTCTTT; J gene: TRBJ1-1; clone size: many; D gene: .; CDR3 length: 12; V gene: TRBV12-3/TRBV12-4
CDR3 protein: CASSYLAGVVGTGELFF; CDR3 DNA: TGTGCCAGCAGTTACCTAGCGGGAGTGGTTGGAACCGGGGAGCTGTTTTTT; J gene: TRBJ2-2; clone size: many; D gene: TRBD2; CDR3 length: 17; V gene: TRBV6-6
CDR3 protein: CSARARNYNEQFF; CDR3 DNA: TGCAGTGCTAGAGCCCGGAACTACAATGAGCAGTTCTTC; J gene: TRBJ2-1; clone size: .; D gene: .; CDR3 length: 13; V gene: TRBV20-1
CDR3 protein: CASNTREGTNYGYTF; CDR3 DNA: TGTGCCAGCAACACTAGGGAGGGAACTAACTATGGCTACACCTTC; J gene: TRBJ1-2; clone size: few; D gene: .; CDR3 length: 15; V gene: TRBV28
CDR3 protein: CATAPGGSYNEQFF; CDR3 DNA: TGTGCCACCGCTCCCGGGGGCTCCTACAATGAGCAGTTCTTC; J gene: TRBJ2-1; clone size: few; D gene: .; CDR3 length: 14; V gene: TRBV7-9
CDR3 protein: CATSDRVFQETQYF; CDR3 DNA: TGTGCCACCAGTGACCGGGTTTTCCAAGAGACCCAGTACTTC; J gene: TRBJ2-5; clone size: many; D gene: .; CDR3 length: 14; V gene: TRBV24-1
CDR3 protein: CASSEEARGGNQPQHF; CDR3 DNA: TGTGCCAGCAGTGAAGAAGCTAGGGGTGGGAATCAGCCCCAGCATTTT; J gene: TRBJ1-5; clone size: .; D gene: .; CDR3 length: 16; V gene: TRBV2
CDR3 protein: CASSVRQGSSYEQYF; CDR3 DNA: TGTGCCAGTAGTGTAAGACAGGGAAGCTCCTACGAGCAGTACTTC; J gene: TRBJ2-7; clone size: many; D gene: TRBD1; CDR3 length: 15; V gene: TRBV19
CDR3 protein: CASSSLALSYEQYF; CDR3 DNA: TGTGCCAGCAGTTCTCTAGCGCTCTCCTACGAGCAGTACTTC; J gene: TRBJ2-7; clone size: .; D gene: .; CDR3 length: 14; V gene: TRBV7-9
CDR3 protein: CASSTGDYPTDTQYF; CDR3 DNA: TGTGCCAGTAGTACCGGGGACTACCCCACAGATACGCAGTATTTT; J gene: TRBJ2-3; clone size: .; D gene: TRBD2; CDR3 length: 15; V gene: TRBV19
CDR3 protein: CASSYVSSGNAYEQYF; CDR3 DNA: TGTGCCAGCAGTTACGTAAGCTCCGGGAACGCCTACGAGCAGTACTTC; J gene: TRBJ2-7; clone size: .; D gene: .; CDR3 length: 16; V gene: TRBV7-2